The clone carrying this TCR beta chain was counted a few times. Antigen specificity is unknown. This sample is part of a study of tumor-infiltrating lymphocytes in primary liver carcinoma. Study background: The yield of productive TCRbeta reads per sample was roughly 3.65 to 8 million and was similar across tissue types.

Germline assignment: CDR1 MGHRA and CDR2 YSYEKL. This CDR3 comprises 15 residues. V shed 2 bases and J 5 bases; nucleotides not matched to a gene: 7. Unsorted whole blood supplied the RNA, and germline DNA was extracted too. The authors collected four milliliters of peripheral blood before surgery. General study results and limits: For tumor-adjacent and tumor-blood pairs, overlap was less than that seen for tumor region pairs.

Making TCR beta cDNA involved 400 to 600 ng total RNA and a constant-region primer. What produced the TCR beta libraries was three nested multiplex PCR rounds using slightly modified ARM-PCR. Each of the first two PCR rounds ran approximately 11 cycles with TRBV1-TRBV30 forward and C-beta reverse primers. A single record per CDR3 protein comes from TCRdb applying MiXCR to the multiplex PCR reads. The sample carries fewer than 400,000 distinct CDR3 sequences, about 50% recorded once. This chain uses TRBV4-1 with TRBJ2-5, with 8 nucleotides matching TRBD1. This clonotype was sampled from a woman between 25 and 40 years old with primary liver carcinoma and hepatitis B virus infection. The sequenced sample was peripheral blood. The CDR3 region has the DNA TGCGCCAGCAGCCAATTCGGACAGGGTGTGGAGACCCAGTACTTC. Encoded protein: CASSQFGQGVETQYF.